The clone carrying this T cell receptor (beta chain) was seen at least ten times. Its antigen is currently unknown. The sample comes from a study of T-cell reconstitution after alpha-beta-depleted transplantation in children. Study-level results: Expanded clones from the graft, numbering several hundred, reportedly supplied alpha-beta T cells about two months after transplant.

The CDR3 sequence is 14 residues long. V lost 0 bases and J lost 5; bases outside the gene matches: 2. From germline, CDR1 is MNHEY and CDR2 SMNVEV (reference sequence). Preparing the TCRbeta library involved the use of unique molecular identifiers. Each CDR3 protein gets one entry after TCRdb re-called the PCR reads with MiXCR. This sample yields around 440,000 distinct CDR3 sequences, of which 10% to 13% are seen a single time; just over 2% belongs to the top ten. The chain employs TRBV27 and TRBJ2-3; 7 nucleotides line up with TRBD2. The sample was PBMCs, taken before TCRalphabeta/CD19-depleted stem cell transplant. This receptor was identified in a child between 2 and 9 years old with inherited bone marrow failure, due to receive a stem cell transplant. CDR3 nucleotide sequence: TGTGCCAGCAGTTTATCAGGGGAGGGAGATACGCAGTATTTT. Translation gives CASSLSGEGDTQYF.